What follows are 20 T cell receptor beta chains derived from one specimen sequenced in a study of shared clonotypes between healthy human individuals. This table comes from immunoSEQ multiplex PCR, and its TCRdb copy is limited to in-frame clones, with some not included. The table lists around 2.3 million clones, 95% of them singletons. The sequenced sample was naive CD4+ T cells sorted from blood. Regarding subset: CD45RA+ positively selected. All receptors come from a man between 18 and 29 years old in good health.

The chain joins TRBV2 to TRBJ1-1, with D maybe TRBD1 (6 bases). In germline, CDR1 is SNHLY, CDR2 FYNNEI. This CDR3 has 13 residues. Trimming removed 6 bases at V and 4 bases at J, with 12 bases between. The CDR3 here is CASSDTGITEAFF. The CDR3 DNA is TGTGCCAGCAGCGATACAGGGATCACTGAAGCTTTCTTT.

V is TRBV28 and J is TRBJ1-1; TRBD1 agrees at 7 bases. The CDR3 runs 16 residues. The ends lost 1 base at V and 1 base at J; junction bases unmatched: 6. Germline CDR1 is MDHEN and CDR2 is SYDVKM. CDR3 loop: CASSLSEGAGNTEAFF. The CDR3 DNA reads as TGTGCCAGCAGTTTATCCGAGGGGGCAGGGAACACTGAAGCTTTCTTT.

The chain couples TRBV27 to TRBJ2-7, with D perhaps TRBD1 or TRBD2 (5 bases each). CDR1 and CDR2 from the germline V gene are MNHEY and SMNVEV (reference sequence). The CDR3 loop spans 17 amino acids. Between the trimmed V and J ends, which lost 3 bases and 2 bases, there was a span of 20 bases. Here the CDR3 reads CASSLFRDPERTYEQYF. DNA for the CDR3: TGTGCCAGCAGTTTGTTCCGGGACCCCGAGAGGACCTACGAGCAGTACTTC.

This chain connects TRBV5-5 to TRBJ1-5; D is undetermined. This CDR3 contains 14 residues. Between the trimmed V and J ends, which lost 1 base and 4 bases, there was a span of 9 bases. CDR1 is SGHKS and CDR2 is YYEKEE in the germline V gene (reference sequence). For the CDR3, the DNA is TGTGCCAGCAGCTTGACAGATTTGAATCAGCCCCAGCATTTT. Translated: CASSLTDLNQPQHF.

In DNA form, the CDR3 reads TGTGCTAGTGGTGCCGAGGGTATCGTGAGGGACAGGGCGAACATTCAGTACTTC. It specifies CASGAEGIVRDRANIQYF. This chain uses TRBV12-5 with TRBJ2-4; 9 nucleotides line up with TRBD1. CDR1 is LGHNT and CDR2 is FRNRAP in the germline V gene. The CDR3 contains 18 residues. After removal of 5 bases from V and 7 bases from J, the junction contained 18 bases not matched to a gene.

The V and J genes are TRBV11-3 and TRBJ1-1; no reliable D call. This CDR3 has 12 amino acids. CDR1 is SGHNT and CDR2 is YENEEA in the germline V gene. V lost 6 bases and J lost 1, with 6 bases in between. In DNA form, the CDR3 reads TGTGCCAGCAGGGACGGGAACACTGAAGCTTTCTTT. Its protein product is CASRDGNTEAFF.

The chain couples TRBV19 to TRBJ2-3; 7 bases agree with TRBD2. Germline CDR1 reads LNHDA; CDR2 reads SQIVND (reference sequence). V shed 7 bases and J 1 base; nucleotides not matched to a gene: 5. The CDR3 spans 14 residues. This CDR3 reads CASTHLAGTDTQYF. The DNA for the CDR3 is TGTGCCAGTACCCACCTAGCGGGCACAGATACGCAGTATTTT.

The chain links TRBV7-2 to TRBJ2-3; 7 bases agree with TRBD2. V was pared by 0 bases and J by 5 bases, with 2 bases of the junction left unmatched. The germline CDR1 and CDR2 sequences are SGHTA and FQGNSA. This CDR3 spans 14 amino acids. CDR3 amino acids: CASSLAGLIDTQYF. The DNA of the CDR3 is TGTGCCAGCAGCTTAGCGGGACTAATAGATACGCAGTATTTT.

V usage is TRBV5-1 and J usage is TRBJ2-7; D might be TRBD1 (6 bases). From germline, CDR1 is SGHRS and CDR2 YFSETQ. The length of the CDR3 is 15 residues. V shed 2 bases and J shed 3 bases, with 15 bases lying between them. As DNA, the CDR3 is TGCGCCAGCAGCTTATTCGGGGACATCGACTACGAGCAGTACTTC. It yields the protein CASSLFGDIDYEQYF.

The chain joins TRBV5-1 to TRBJ1-6, with no clear D. The V gene lost 0 bases and the J gene lost 8 bases, with 9 bases spanning the gap. Germline V gene sequence: CDR1 SGHRS, CDR2 YFSETQ. This CDR3 has 14 amino acids. CDR3 bases: TGCGCCAGCAGCTTGGGGGGTAACTATTCACCCCTCCACTTT. Protein: CASSLGGNYSPLHF.

This clone turned up a few times. This CDR3 is also generated by other DNA sequences in the sample. The gene calls are TRBV5-4 and TRBJ2-7, with TRBD1 as a possible D gene (5 bases). This CDR3 contains 13 residues. Trimming left V 0 bases short and J 3 bases short, with 7 bases between. Looked up from germline, CDR1 is SGHNT and CDR2 is YYREEE (reference sequence). CDR3 coding DNA: TGTGCCAGCAGCTTGGGGGGCGGCTACGAGCAGTACTTC. Translation: CASSLGGGYEQYF.

The CDR3 reads CASSSGQGGTNEKLFF. DNA for the CDR3: TGTGCCAGCAGTTCCGGACAGGGGGGAACTAATGAAAAACTGTTTTTT. This rearrangement joins TRBV6-5 to TRBJ1-4, with 10 positions matching TRBD1. The CDR3 consists of 16 residues. V lost 4 bases to trimming and J lost 1 base; unmatched junction nucleotides: 3. Germline lookup yields CDR1 MNHEY and CDR2 SVGAGI.

CDR3 loop: CASSFETRFNVEFF. CDR3 DNA sequence: TGTGCCAGCAGCTTCGAGACGCGTTTTAACGTGGAGTTCTTC. V gene TRBV7-9 combines with J gene TRBJ2-1; D uncertain. This CDR3 has 14 residues. CDR1 SEHNR and CDR2 FQNEAQ come from the germline V gene (reference sequence). V shed 3 bases and J shed 14 bases, with 20 bases lying between them.

The chain is built from TRBV2 and TRBJ2-6, with D unclear. CDR3 size: 15 residues. The germline CDR1 and CDR2 sequences are SNHLY and FYNNEI. V lost 8 bases, J lost 0 bases, and 11 bases lay in between. The CDR3 loop reads CASGGSFSGANVLTF. DNA for the CDR3: TGTGCCAGCGGCGGCAGTTTCTCTGGGGCCAACGTCCTGACTTTC.

The chain employs TRBV6-6 and TRBJ1-1; unclear D gene. Germline V gives CDR1 MNHNY, CDR2 SVGAGI (reference sequence). Deletions cut 8 bases from V and 5 bases from J, with 9 bases between. CDR3 length equals 11 residues. The DNA for the CDR3 is TGTGCCAGCCGGGTAGGAACTGAAGCTTTCTTT. As protein: CASRVGTEAFF.

This chain joins TRBV12-5 and TRBJ2-7; 8 nucleotides agree with TRBD2. The CDR3 is 15 amino acids. Germline loops: CDR1 LGHNT, CDR2 FRNRAP. J gave up 0 bases and V 6 bases, and 7 bases lay outside the gene matches. CDR3 in amino acids: CASGNLAGSSYEQYF. The CDR3 coding sequence is TGTGCTAGTGGGAATCTAGCGGGCAGCTCCTACGAGCAGTACTTC.

The chain couples TRBV5-6 to TRBJ2-5; D ambiguous. The germline V and J ends were trimmed by 1 base and 5 bases, with 12 bases remaining between them. From germline, CDR1 is SGHDT and CDR2 YYEEEE. CDR3 size: 14 residues. CDR3 amino acids: CASSLLRVKETQYF. CDR3 coding DNA: TGTGCCAGCAGCTTGCTCCGGGTAAAGGAGACCCAGTACTTC.

In this sample, this clone turned up once. V and J are TRBV19 and TRBJ2-7; D unresolved. Germline CDR1 LNHDA, CDR2 SQIVND (reference sequence). V was cut by 6 bases and J by 0 bases, with 9 bases left in between. The length of the CDR3 is 13 residues. The CDR3 region is CASRDGSSYEQYF. CDR3 DNA sequence: TGTGCCAGTAGGGACGGCAGCTCCTACGAGCAGTACTTC.

The CDR3 loop is CASSPERGGQETQYF. CDR3 sequence (DNA): TGTGCCAGCAGCCCGGAGCGGGGGGGACAAGAGACCCAGTACTTC. This rearrangement joins TRBV11-2 to TRBJ2-5; 10 nucleotides line up with TRBD2. Germline V gene data show CDR1 as SGHAT and CDR2 as FQNNGV. V dropped 5 bases and J dropped 2; count of bases not matched to a gene: 5. The CDR3 loop spans 15 amino acids.

The chain uses TRBV7-2 and TRBJ2-7; TRBD2 might be the D (5 bases). CDR3 length equals 14 residues. Germline V gives CDR1 SGHTA, CDR2 FQGNSA. Trimming left V 5 bases short and J 2 bases short, with 13 bases between. The CDR3 here is CASSPSPGAYEQYF. CDR3 in DNA: TGTGCCAGCAGCCCCTCACCCGGGGCCTACGAGCAGTACTTC. Using reference TRBV7-2 and TRBJ2-7 for the parts outside the CDR3, the full variable domain is GAGVSQSPSNKVTEKGKDVELRCDPISGHTALYWYRQSLGQGLEFLIYFQGNSAPDKSGLPSDRFSAERTGGSVSTLTIQRTQQEDSAVYLCASSPSPGAYEQYFGPGTRLTVT.